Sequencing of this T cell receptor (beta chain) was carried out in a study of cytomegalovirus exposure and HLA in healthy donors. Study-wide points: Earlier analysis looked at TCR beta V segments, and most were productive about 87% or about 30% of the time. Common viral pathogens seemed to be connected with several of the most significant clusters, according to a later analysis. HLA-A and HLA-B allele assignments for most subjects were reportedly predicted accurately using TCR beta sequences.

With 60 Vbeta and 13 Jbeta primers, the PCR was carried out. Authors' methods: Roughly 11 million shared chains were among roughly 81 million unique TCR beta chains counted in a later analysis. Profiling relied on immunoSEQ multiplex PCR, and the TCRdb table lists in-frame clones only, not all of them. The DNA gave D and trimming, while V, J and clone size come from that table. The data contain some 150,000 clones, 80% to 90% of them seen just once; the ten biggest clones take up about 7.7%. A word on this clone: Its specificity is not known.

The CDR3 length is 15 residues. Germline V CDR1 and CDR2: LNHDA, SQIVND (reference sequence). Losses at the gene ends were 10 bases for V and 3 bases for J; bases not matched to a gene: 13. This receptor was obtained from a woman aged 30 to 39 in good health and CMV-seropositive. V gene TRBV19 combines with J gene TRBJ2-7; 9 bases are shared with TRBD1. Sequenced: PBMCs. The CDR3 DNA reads TGTGCCACCTCTAGTATGGGACAGGGATACTACGAGCAGTACTTC. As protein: CATSSMGQGYYEQYF.